The 18 T cell receptor beta chains presented below share a single source sample, sequenced in a study of blood T cell repertoires in COVID-19. Assay used: immunoSEQ multiplex PCR; TCRdb lists only in-frame clones, some missing. The repertoire holds about 330,000 clones, with around 87% as singletons. Sequences were obtained from PBMCs or T cells enriched from blood (not recorded which). The source is a woman under 40 who had recovered from COVID-19.

The CDR3 reads CASSVGVGASGYEQYF. The CDR3 DNA is TGTGCCAGCAGCGTAGGGGTAGGGGCTAGCGGCTACGAGCAGTACTTC. V usage is TRBV9 and J usage is TRBJ2-7, with 7 nucleotides matching TRBD2. This CDR3 is built from 16 residues. Germline V gene lookup returns CDR1 SGDLS and CDR2 YYNGEE. With 0 bases clipped from V and 3 bases from J, the junction kept 9 bases outside the gene matches.

The table lists this clone with a count of one. V and J are TRBV9 and TRBJ1-1; 10 positions match TRBD1. CDR3 size: 14 residues. Germline V gives CDR1 SGDLS, CDR2 YYNGEE. V was pared by 4 bases and J by 4 bases, with 4 bases of the junction left unmatched. As DNA, the CDR3 is TGTGCCAGCAGCCCGGACAGGGGGGGCACTGAAGCTTTCTTT. It codes for CASSPDRGGTEAFF.

The chain has TRBV6-2 or TRBV6-3 and TRBJ1-2, with 8 bases aligning to TRBD1. From germline, CDR1 is MNHEY and CDR2 SVGEGT. The CDR3 has 14 amino acids. After removal of 6 bases from V and 8 bases from J, the junction contained 11 bases not matched to a gene. This CDR3 is CASSLRDRSLGYTF. CDR3 bases: TGTGCCAGCAGCCTCCGGGACAGGTCTTTGGGCTACACCTTC.

The J gene is TRBJ2-5, the V gene TRBV11-2; possibly TRBD1 for D (5 bases). V lost 2 bases and J lost 3, with 13 bases in between. Germline V lookup: CDR1 SGHAT, CDR2 FQNNGV. The CDR3 extends over 15 amino acids. CDR3 in DNA: TGTGCCAGCAGCTTAAGGGGCAGATCCAAAGAGACCCAGTACTTC. Translated, it gives CASSLRGRSKETQYF.

This sequence joins TRBV4-1 and TRBJ1-3; D is undetermined. Germline CDR1 reads MGHRA; CDR2 reads YSYEKL. This CDR3 is built from 18 residues. The V end lost 4 bases, the J end lost 0 bases, and 19 bases lay between the germline ends. The DNA for the CDR3 is TGCGCCAGCAGCCGCTCCGGCGGCCAGATTAGCTCTGGAAACACCATATATTTT. Its translation is CASSRSGGQISSGNTIYF.

V usage is TRBV9 and J usage is TRBJ2-3; D perhaps matches TRBD2 (7 bases). V shed 0 bases and J shed 5 bases, with 19 bases lying between them. The CDR3 has 17 residues. The V gene's germline CDR1 is SGDLS and CDR2 YYNGEE. The CDR3 DNA is TGTGCCAGCAGCGTAGCTGAGGGGGGGGGCCGAGGAGATACGCAGTATTTT. It translates to CASSVAEGGGRGDTQYF.

Notes on this clone: No conserved phenylalanine or tryptophan ends this CDR3, so it is likely a read error. The DNA is left out, because the CDR3 cannot be placed on it with certainty; the CDR3 is given as TCRdb lists it. The V and J genes are TRBV6-1 and TRBJ1-2; the listed D gene, TRBD1, was not tested against the DNA. The CDR3 has 12 residues if both end residues are counted. From germline, CDR1 is MNHNS and CDR2 SASEGT. The CDR3 is CASSEPGQGLRA.

This chain uses TRBV5-4 with TRBJ1-4; a possible D gene is TRBD1 (5 bases). Germline assignment: CDR1 SGHNT and CDR2 YYREEE (reference sequence). The CDR3 is made up of 13 amino acids. V lost 7 bases, J lost 0 bases, and 7 bases lay in between. This chain's CDR3 is CASGGSTNEKLFF. Written as DNA, the CDR3 is TGTGCCAGCGGGGGGTCAACTAATGAAAAACTGTTTTTT.

This clone has a single count. V is TRBV7-2 and J is TRBJ2-2, with 8 bases identical to TRBD1. V lost 5 bases to trimming and J lost 6 bases; unmatched junction nucleotides: 5. The length of the CDR3 is 14 residues. CDR1 is SGHTA, CDR2 FQGNSA, per germline. In DNA form, the CDR3 reads TGTGCCAGCAGCCCGTCGACAGGGGCCGGGGAGCTGTTTTTT. As protein: CASSPSTGAGELFF.

This clone was observed a handful of times. The chain has TRBV30 and TRBJ1-2, with TRBD1 as a possible D gene (5 bases). Trimming shortened V by 7 bases and J by 11 bases, and 17 bases separated the two germline ends. This CDR3 region has 11 residues. Germline lookup yields CDR1 GTSNPN and CDR2 SVGIG (reference sequence). The CDR3 DNA is TGTGCCTATCTACTCCGGGACTTTTACACCTTC. Protein product: CAYLLRDFYTF.

The rearrangement joins TRBV10-3 to TRBJ1-2, with 7 bases fitting TRBD1. Per germline, CDR1 ENHRY and CDR2 SYGVKD. Trimming removed 4 bases from V and 2 bases from J; junction bases left unmatched: 10. The CDR3 totals 16 residues. This CDR3 is CAISGTGGEENYGYTF. The CDR3 DNA follows: TGTGCCATCAGTGGGACAGGAGGAGAGGAAAACTATGGCTACACCTTC.

The chain joins TRBV11-2 to TRBJ1-5; maybe TRBD1 (5 bases). With 0 bases removed from V and 2 bases from J, the gap between germline ends came to 11 bases. Germline CDR1 SGHAT, CDR2 FQNNGV. The CDR3 loop spans 16 amino acids. CDR3 loop: CASSLDRGGGNQPQHF. The CDR3 DNA reads as TGTGCCAGCAGCTTAGATCGGGGCGGGGGCAATCAGCCCCAGCATTTT.

This clone showed up just once. This chain uses TRBV19 with TRBJ1-6; maybe TRBD1 (6 bases). V was cut by 3 bases and J by 11 bases, with 23 bases left in between. Germline V lookup: CDR1 LNHDA, CDR2 SQIVND (reference sequence). CDR3 length: 17 amino acids. The CDR3 DNA sequence: TGTGCCAGTAGTATCTACGGGACCGGGACACCCAGGGCACCCCTCCACTTT. Translating it yields CASSIYGTGTPRAPLHF.

The V call is TRBV7-9, the J call TRBJ2-7; 7 nucleotides match TRBD1. The CDR3 runs to 16 residues. V was pared by 5 bases and J by 2 bases, with 12 bases of the junction left unmatched. The germline V gene has CDR1 SEHNR and CDR2 FQNEAQ (reference sequence). The CDR3 DNA follows: TGTGCCAGCAGCCCTCTATCCGGGACAGCCGCCTACGAGCAGTACTTC. This gives the protein CASSPLSGTAAYEQYF.

This sequence joins TRBV6-5 and TRBJ1-2; possible D gene TRBD1, 5 bases. Trimming shortened V by 6 bases and J by 4 bases, and 15 bases separated the two germline ends. Germline loops: CDR1 MNHEY, CDR2 SVGAGI. The CDR3 is made up of 14 amino acids. The CDR3 sequence: CASSSPGTAYGYTF. The CDR3, as DNA: TGTGCCAGCAGCTCGCCCGGGACTGCCTATGGCTACACCTTC.

The chain couples TRBV2 to TRBJ2-7; possible D gene TRBD2, 5 bases. Germline CDR1 SNHLY, CDR2 FYNNEI. V shed 6 bases and J shed 2 bases, with 11 bases lying between them. The CDR3 contains 13 residues. Written as DNA, the CDR3 is TGTGCCAGCAGGGAGGACGGAGCCTACGAGCAGTACTTC. Protein product: CASREDGAYEQYF.

The chain employs TRBV5-4 and TRBJ1-1; TRBD1 is a possible D gene (6 bases). Germline values: CDR1 SGHNT, CDR2 YYREEE (reference sequence). The V gene lost 2 bases and the J gene lost 3 bases, with 11 bases spanning the gap. The CDR3 totals 14 residues. The CDR3 is CASSLGGSDTEAFF. The CDR3 DNA reads TGTGCCAGCAGCTTAGGGGGTTCGGACACTGAAGCTTTCTTT.

This chain uses TRBV7-2 with TRBJ2-3, with a possible D match to TRBD1 (6 bases). The germline CDR1 and CDR2 sequences are SGHTA and FQGNSA. Trimming removed 8 bases at V and 4 bases at J, with 19 bases between. CDR3 size: 15 residues. In DNA form, the CDR3 reads TGTGCCAGCGGAAACAGGGACCATAGGGCAGATACGCAGTATTTT. Amino acid sequence: CASGNRDHRADTQYF.